Sequencing of this TCR beta chain was carried out in a study of a mutant IDH1 vaccine in newly diagnosed glioma. Turning to the study itself: Most patients had received both radiotherapy and temozolomide, the prior options being radiotherapy, temozolomide, or both. General study results and limits: The vaccine induced immune responses, and these occurred in over 90% of patients.

The CDR3 has 14 residues. The V and J ends lost 4 bases and 7 bases, in that order; junction bases with no gene match: 10. Germline assignment: CDR1 GTSNPN and CDR2 SVGIG (reference sequence). Notes on this clone: Antigen unknown.

Profiled with immunoSEQ multiplex PCR; TCRdb holds only in-frame clones, not every one. In the table there are approximately 54,000 clones, 70% to 90% of which are singletons. Sample time point: baseline, week 1 (first vaccination visit). As to treatment: pre-vaccination baseline after standard-of-care therapy. The material was PBMCs, obtained from a glioma patient treated with radiotherapy, temozolomide or both. This receptor was taken from a man between 18 and 35 years old with glioma. The chain links TRBV30 to TRBJ2-1, with 7 bases identical to TRBD1. The CDR3 sequence: CAWNEGQVGNEQFF. The CDR3, as DNA: TGTGCCTGGAACGAAGGACAGGTTGGGAATGAGCAGTTCTTC.